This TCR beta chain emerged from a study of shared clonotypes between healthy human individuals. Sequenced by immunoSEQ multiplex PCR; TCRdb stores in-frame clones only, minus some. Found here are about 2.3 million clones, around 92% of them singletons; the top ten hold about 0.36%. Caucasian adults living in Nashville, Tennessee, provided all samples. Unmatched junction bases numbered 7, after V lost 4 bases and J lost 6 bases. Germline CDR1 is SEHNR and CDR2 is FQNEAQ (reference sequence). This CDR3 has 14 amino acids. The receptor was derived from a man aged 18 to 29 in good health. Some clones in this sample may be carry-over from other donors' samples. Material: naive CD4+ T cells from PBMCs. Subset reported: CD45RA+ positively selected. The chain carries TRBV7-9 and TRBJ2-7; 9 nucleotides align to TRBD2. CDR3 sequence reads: CASSWTSVVSEQYF. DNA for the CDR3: TGTGCCAGCAGCTGGACTAGCGTAGTTTCCGAGCAGTACTTC.